This is a list of T cell receptor beta chains from one sample in a study of OX40 agonist ivuxolimab in advanced cancers. Method: immunoSEQ multiplex PCR; TCRdb's copy keeps in-frame clones and lacks some. Altogether around 39,000 clones are present, roughly four fifths being singletons, with the ten largest covering roughly 2%. Specimen: CD4+ or CD8+ T cells sorted from blood, collected in a trial of the OX40 agonist ivuxolimab. These receptors all come from an adult with an advanced solid tumor such as melanoma, head and neck, liver or kidney cancer. CDR3s leave out the opening cysteine and the closing phenylalanine or tryptophan. Fields, in order: J gene, V gene, CDR3 protein.

TRBJ1-6	TRBV5-5	ASSLRGLIDSPLH
TRBJ2-5	TRBV5-4	ASNLRGETQY
TRBJ1-1	TRBV6-5	ASSLQGPRPEAF
TRBJ1-3	TRBV10-2	ASSRGREGNTIY
TRBJ1-1	TRBV4-1	ASSQGVRDNLNTEAF
TRBJ1-3	TRBV25-1	ASSESGSGNTIY
TRBJ2-5	TRBV6-5	ASIDTGLETQY
TRBJ2-7	TRBV6-5	ASNPGGARFYEQY
TRBJ2-1	TRBV9	ASSVANEQF
TRBJ2-2	TRBV27	ASSLRPAGELF
TRBJ1-5	TRBV4-1	ASSLGAEQPQH
TRBJ2-7	TRBV2	ASSGDRGYEQY
TRBJ2-1	TRBV7-8	ASSFGGAAPNEQF
TRBJ1-2	TRBV6-5	ASSPRARRYGYT
TRBJ2-3	TRBV10-3	AIRGTGTSTDTQY
TRBJ2-1	TRBV9	ASSGTSGSYSEQF
TRBJ2-1	TRBV7-2	ASSFQGASSYNEQF
TRBJ2-7	TRBV5-1	ASTPGTTISYEQY
TRBJ2-1	TRBV23-1	ASGRGDHRDEQF
TRBJ2-1	TRBV6-1	ASSEGGATYNEQF
TRBJ1-1	TRBV6-6	ASSPPGTGTTGAF
TRBJ1-3	TRBV5-6	ASSLRTGISGNTIY
TRBJ1-3	TRBV18	ASSPLQGTSSGNTIY
TRBJ2-5	TRBV18	ASSLAGETQY
TRBJ2-1	TRBV19	ASSIGKAGAYNEQF
TRBJ1-5	TRBV2	ASNPGDSKQPQH
TRBJ2-2	TRBV6-5	ASLGWDTGELF
TRBJ1-1	TRBV25-1	ASRLHENTEAF
TRBJ2-1	TRBV28	ASRGPFSYNEQF
TRBJ1-1	TRBV18	ASSPRDLGINTEAF
TRBJ2-1	TRBV28	ASSPWDLRYNEQF
TRBJ2-3	TRBV27	ASSLSLSGPPQIRQY
TRBJ1-3	TRBV11-2	ASRPTGFSGNTIY
TRBJ2-1	TRBV7-3	ASSLTQGLAGHEQF
TRBJ2-2	TRBV5-6	ASSLNPSGELF
TRBJ2-4	TRBV11-2	ASSLPLAENIQY
TRBJ2-2	TRBV19	ASRNTGELF
TRBJ1-6	TRBV11-2	ASSITGNSPLH
TRBJ1-5	TRBV6-5	ASSYDNNQPQH
TRBJ1-4	TRBV5-4	ASSLDAGLGNEKLV
TRBJ2-1	TRBV20-1	RHPGEQF
TRBJ2-3	TRBV4-2	ASSQAASGFADTQY
TRBJ1-2	TRBV6-5	ASSWTGGYGYT
TRBJ2-1	TRBV28	ASSSPTGLHHYNEQF
TRBJ2-4	TRBV9	ASSVGEMRNIQY
TRBJ2-2	TRBV27	ASSLKQLHTGELF